This TCR beta chain was observed in a study of early T cells in non-severe SARS-CoV-2 infection. As for the study in general: Chains from this unsorted whole-blood bulk RNA could not be paired.

There are many counts of this clonotype. The CDR3 sequence is 17 residues long. The germline CDR1 and CDR2 sequences are DFQATT and SNEGSKA (reference sequence). The ends were cut back, 1 base at V and 1 base at J, with 18 bases in the middle. Each CDR3 protein is one row after TCRdb ran MiXCR on the 5' RACE reads. The table lists 27,000 or so distinct CDR3 sequences, 6.6% of them singletons. The receptor's source is an adult who was a healthcare worker with PCR-confirmed SARS-CoV-2 infection or an uninfected control (not recorded which). V gene TRBV20-1 combines with J gene TRBJ2-3; possible D gene TRBD1, 6 bases. Sample: whole blood. Written as DNA, the CDR3 is TGCAGTGCTAGAGGGGGCCCATGGGGGCAGGGCACAGATACGCAGTATTTT. Encoded protein: CSARGGPWGQGTDTQYF.